This T cell receptor beta chain was recorded in a study of identical twins. The table lists this clonotype with a count of one. As yet, its antigen is unknown. This CDR3 is built from 15 residues. Trimming shortened V by 6 bases and J by 2 bases, and 17 bases separated the two germline ends. In germline, CDR1 is KGHSH, CDR2 LQKENI. cDNA carried unique molecular identifiers, and a universal primer site was added by template switching. TCRdb processed the 5' RACE reads anew with MiXCR; each CDR3 protein has one entry. The table lists hundreds of thousands of distinct CDR3 sequences, 15% to 20% of them singletons. Study-wide results and limits: Sequences that were beta out-of-frame showed weaker excess twin sharing.

These data were also reused for a study on T cells expressing NK-cell markers. That source adds: More than 5 donors showed dominant NKG2C+ clonotypes comprising roughly 1.0-7.0% of their CD8+ T cells. A handful of donors' CD3+CD56-NKG2C+ cells were dominated by the same clonotypes.

The source material was PBMCs. This receptor was identified in a woman in her late teens or twenties in good health. The J gene is TRBJ2-7, the V gene TRBV18; a possible D gene is TRBD2 (6 bases). CDR3 amino acids: CASSPGGAFTYEQYF. The DNA for the CDR3 is TGTGCCAGCTCCCCAGGAGGGGCCTTTACCTACGAGCAGTACTTC. Complete variable domain (other parts from reference TRBV18 and TRBJ2-7): NAGVMQNPRHLVRRRGQEARLRCSPMKGHSHVYWYRQLPEEGLKFMVYLQKENIIDESGMPKERFSAEFPKEGPSILRIQQVVRGDSAAYFCASSPGGAFTYEQYFGPGTRLTVT.